This is a list of T cell receptor beta chains from one sample in a study of T cell responses to AZD1222 COVID-19 vaccine. Clones were read by immunoSEQ multiplex PCR, and TCRdb kept only the in-frame ones, dropping some. The sample holds approximately 70,000 clones; 80% are singletons and the top ten take less than 50%. The starting material was peripheral blood, obtained 28 days after the second AZD1222 dose. These receptors all come from an adult who received the AZD1222 COVID-19 vaccine. CDR3s include the opening cysteine and the closing phenylalanine or tryptophan. D genes are given only for firm matches. Where a row states a size, it is once, few, many or the class of an expanded clone; other rows omit it.

V	J	D	size	CDR3	DNA
TRBV18	TRBJ2-2	-	few	CASSEYITHTGELFF	TGTGCCAGCTCCGAATACATTACACACACCGGGGAGCTGTTTTTT
TRBV19	TRBJ1-5	-	-	CASSINRQPRDQPQHF	TGTGCCAGTAGTATTAACCGACAGCCGCGGGATCAGCCCCAGCATTTT
TRBV30	TRBJ2-3	TRBD2	-	CAWSVLGRITDTQYF	TGTGCCTGGAGTGTACTCGGGAGGATCACAGATACGCAGTATTTT
TRBV12-5	TRBJ1-6	-	-	CASGSGYNNSPLHF	TGTGCTAGTGGTTCAGGCTATAATAATTCACCCCTCCACTTT
TRBV19	TRBJ2-3	TRBD2	-	CASSALSGGLTDTQYF	TGTGCCAGTAGTGCCCTTAGCGGGGGCCTCACAGATACGCAGTATTTT
TRBV11-2	TRBJ1-1	-	once	CASSPRANTEAFF	TGTGCCAGCAGCCCAAGGGCCAACACTGAAGCTTTCTTT
TRBV24-1	TRBJ2-7	-	-	CATSDEDSPYEQYF	TGTGCCACCAGTGATGAGGACAGTCCCTACGAGCAGTACTTC
TRBV6-5	TRBJ1-4	-	-	CASAIGEKLFF	TGTGCCAGCGCCATCGGAGAAAAACTGTTTTTT
TRBV3-1/TRBV3-2	TRBJ2-1	-	few	CASSQSPRGADNEQFF	TGTGCCAGCAGCCAATCCCCCCGGGGGGCGGACAATGAGCAGTTCTTC
TRBV20-1	TRBJ2-7	TRBD2	-	CSASLPQGLAGTYEQYF	TGCAGTGCTAGTTTGCCCCAGGGACTAGCGGGAACCTACGAGCAGTACTTC
TRBV11-1	TRBJ1-1	-	-	CASSRNRANTEAFF	TGTGCCAGCAGCCGAAACAGGGCTAACACTGAAGCTTTCTTT
TRBV5-1	TRBJ1-2	-	few	CASSATGQAYGYTF	TGCGCCAGCAGCGCAACGGGACAAGCCTATGGCTACACCTTC
TRBV5-8	TRBJ2-1	TRBD1	-	CASSLDRGPYNEQFF	TGTGCCAGCAGCTTGGACAGGGGACCCTACAATGAGCAGTTCTTC
TRBV11-1	TRBJ1-1	-	-	CASGTMNTEAFF	TGTGCCAGTGGGACAATGAACACTGAAGCTTTCTTT
TRBV19	TRBJ1-5	TRBD1	few	CASENTGTAINQPQHF	TGTGCCAGTGAGAACACCGGGACAGCTATCAATCAGCCCCAGCATTTT